Listed below are T cell receptor beta chains from one sample, sequenced in a study of regulatory T cells in long-lasting Graves disease. TCRdb redid the calling of the multiplex PCR reads with MiXCR, one entry per CDR3 protein. The sample lists 400,000 to 550,000 distinct CDR3 sequences; about 15% were seen once. The same data also went into a second study, on T cells in Graves' hyperthyroidism and ophthalmopathy.

The sequences come from peripheral blood mononuclear cells (PBMCs), collected at new diagnosis, from a patient treated with antithyroid drugs. These TCRs come from a woman aged 25 to 39 with Graves disease. Both conserved end residues are part of each CDR3. The order of the fields is J gene, clone size, V gene, D gene, CDR3 protein, CDR3 DNA. D genes are given only for firm matches. A row's size may be missing; if present it is once, few, many or a size class.

TRBJ2-1 | few | TRBV6-1 | . | CASSEETFSEQFF | TGTGCCAGCAGTGAAGAAACTTTTAGTGAGCAGTTCTTC
TRBJ2-5 | . | TRBV5-1 | TRBD2 | CASSLQSSGSLKTQYF | TGCGCCAGCAGCTTGCAGTCTAGCGGGAGCCTCAAGACCCAGTACTTC
TRBJ1-1 | many | TRBV12-3/TRBV12-4 | . | CASLNGEGTEAFF | TGTGCCAGTCTAAATGGGGAGGGAACTGAAGCTTTCTTT
TRBJ1-2 | once | TRBV6-1 | . | CASSEAGSYGYTF | TGTGCCAGCAGTGAAGCGGGGAGCTATGGCTACACCTTC
TRBJ2-2 | few | TRBV29-1 | TRBD1 | CSVGTVGAGELFF | TGCAGCGTGGGGACAGTAGGGGCCGGGGAGCTGTTTTTT
TRBJ2-1 | few | TRBV19 | . | CASSPTRHEQFF | TGTGCCAGTAGCCCTACTAGGCATGAGCAGTTCTTC
TRBJ2-5 | . | TRBV20-1 | TRBD2 | CSARDSRLAAQETQYF | TGCAGTGCTAGAGATTCGAGACTAGCGGCCCAAGAGACCCAGTACTTC
TRBJ2-3 | . | TRBV6-2/TRBV6-3 | . | CASSYTRTGDADTQYF | TGTGCCAGCAGTTACACCCGGACGGGAGATGCAGATACGCAGTATTTT
TRBJ2-6 | . | TRBV6-2/TRBV6-3 | TRBD1 | CASSYSRDSITSGANVLTF | TGTGCCAGCAGTTACTCGAGGGACAGCATCACCTCTGGGGCCAACGTCCTGACTTTC
TRBJ2-5 | . | TRBV30 | TRBD1 | CARRDRGSSETQYF | TGTGCCCGGCGGGACAGGGGATCCTCAGAGACCCAGTACTTC
TRBJ2-7 | few | TRBV29-1 | . | CSAWDVEGDEQYF | TGCAGCGCTTGGGACGTCGAAGGGGACGAGCAGTACTTC
TRBJ2-7 | . | TRBV28 | TRBD1 | CASSKISGTGAYEQYF | TGTGCCAGCAGTAAAATTTCCGGGACAGGGGCGTACGAGCAGTACTTC
TRBJ1-4 | few | TRBV6-5 | . | CASSYSTVTNEKLFF | TGTGCCAGCAGTTACTCGACAGTTACTAATGAAAAACTGTTTTTT
TRBJ2-7 | few | TRBV20-1 | . | CSASGRSSYEQYF | TGCAGTGCTAGTGGACGTAGCTCCTACGAGCAGTACTTC
TRBJ2-3 | . | TRBV20-1 | . | CSAEAEGRDTQYF | TGCAGTGCCGAAGCGGAGGGACGAGATACGCAGTATTTT
TRBJ2-7 | many | TRBV7-9 | . | CASSSTRGTETYEQYF | TGTGCCAGCAGCTCGACTCGCGGGACAGAGACCTACGAGCAGTACTTC
TRBJ1-1 | many | TRBV12-3/TRBV12-4 | . | CASDGNTEAFF | TGTGCCAGCGACGGGAACACTGAAGCTTTCTTT
TRBJ1-5 | . | TRBV7-2 | . | CASSSLPYQPQHF | TGTGCCAGCAGCTCCCTACCGTATCAGCCCCAGCATTTT
TRBJ2-3 | many | TRBV6-1 | TRBD2 | CASNGLAGLYTQYF | TGTGCCAGCAATGGATTAGCGGGACTATATACGCAGTATTTT
TRBJ2-4 | many | TRBV3-1 | . | CASSQGKGYIQYF | TGTGCCAGCAGCCAAGGAAAGGGGTACATTCAGTACTTC
TRBJ2-3 | . | TRBV11-2 | . | CASSPRRYPEDTQYF | TGTGCCAGCAGCCCCCGCCGATACCCCGAGGATACGCAGTATTTT
TRBJ1-1 | many | TRBV29-1 | . | CSVEGVQLNTEAFF | TGCAGCGTTGAAGGGGTCCAGTTAAACACTGAAGCTTTCTTT
TRBJ2-7 | many | TRBV30 | . | CAWKGRAYEQYF | TGTGCCTGGAAGGGACGGGCCTACGAGCAGTACTTC
TRBJ2-7 | many | TRBV2 | . | CASSTTENSYEQYF | TGTGCCAGCAGTACTACGGAGAACTCCTACGAGCAGTACTTC
TRBJ1-2 | . | TRBV15 | . | CATSRGPDHGYTF | TGTGCCACCAGCAGGGGACCGGACCATGGCTACACCTTC
TRBJ1-4 | many | TRBV6-6 | . | CASSYSGRPNEKLFF | TGTGCCAGCAGTTACTCGGGCAGGCCAAATGAAAAACTGTTTTTT
TRBJ1-6 | many | TRBV2 | . | CATSRATSSPLHF | TGTGCCACGTCCCGGGCAACGAGTTCACCCCTCCACTTT
TRBJ2-3 | . | TRBV5-4 | TRBD2 | CASSLGSLAGFRSDTQYF | TGTGCCAGCAGCTTGGGGTCCCTAGCGGGATTTCGCTCCGATACGCAGTATTTT
TRBJ2-1 | . | TRBV24-1 | . | CATSDFTRDNEQFF | TGTGCCACCAGTGATTTTACACGGGACAATGAGCAGTTCTTC
TRBJ2-7 | few | TRBV6-2/TRBV6-3 | TRBD2 | CASRPLGGGDYEQYF | TGTGCCAGCAGACCCCTCGGGGGGGGAGACTACGAGCAGTACTTC
TRBJ2-1 | many | TRBV6-1 | TRBD2 | CASQPGLAAANTYNEQFF | TGTGCCAGCCAACCGGGACTAGCGGCCGCGAACACCTACAATGAGCAGTTCTTC
TRBJ2-7 | few | TRBV29-1 | . | CSVELDSYEQYF | TGCAGCGTTGAACTCGACTCCTACGAGCAGTACTTC